The rows below give T cell receptor beta chains drawn from one sample of a study of OX40 agonist ivuxolimab in advanced cancers. Profiled with immunoSEQ multiplex PCR; TCRdb holds only in-frame clones, not every one. The table records some 94,000 clones, around 91% of them present only once. Sequenced material: CD4+ or CD8+ T cells sorted from blood, taken in a trial of the OX40 agonist ivuxolimab. Every receptor here comes from an adult with an advanced solid tumor such as melanoma, head and neck, liver or kidney cancer. The CDR3 runs from the conserved cysteine through the conserved F or W. A D gene is named only where the DNA matches it firmly. The listing skips clone size in some rows; elsewhere it reads once, few, many or a size class.

v_gene,abundance,d_gene,j_gene,CDR3nt,CDR3aa
TRBV5-4,-,TRBD2,TRBJ2-3,TGTGCCAGCAGCTTGGGAGGGAGGGCCCTCACAGATACGCAGTATTTT,CASSLGGRALTDTQYF
TRBV7-3,-,TRBD2,TRBJ2-1,TGTGCCAGCAGCTTATTCGACCTAGCGGGAGTGAATGAGCAGTTCTTC,CASSLFDLAGVNEQFF
TRBV7-9,-,-,TRBJ1-4,TGTGCCAGCAGCTTAGCCAGGGGATTTGCAACTAATGAAAAACTGTTTTTT,CASSLARGFATNEKLFF
TRBV7-2,-,-,TRBJ2-3,TGTGCCAGCAGCTTTGGGGGTCTGAGGTACACAGATACGCAGTATTTT,CASSFGGLRYTDTQYF
TRBV27,-,-,TRBJ1-1,TGTGCCAGCAGTGGAGGGGTTTGGAACACTGAAGCTTTCTTT,CASSGGVWNTEAFF
TRBV19,-,-,TRBJ2-4,TGTGCCAGTAGCCGATCGGCCGCCAAAAACATTCAGTACTTC,CASSRSAAKNIQYF
TRBV5-1,-,TRBD2,TRBJ2-5,TGCGCCAGCAGCTTGTTGGGACTAGCGGGAGGAACTGAGACCCAGTACTTC,CASSLLGLAGGTETQYF
TRBV20-1,-,-,TRBJ2-5,TGCAGTGCCTCGAATCAAGAGACCCAGTACTTC,CSASNQETQYF
TRBV5-4,-,TRBD1,TRBJ2-7,TGTGCCAGCAGCCTAGGGACAGCCCCGGCCCACGAGCAGTACTTC,CASSLGTAPAHEQYF
TRBV4-3,-,TRBD2,TRBJ2-1,TGCGCCAGCAGCCGGACTAGCGGAGCCTACAATGAGCAGTTCTTC,CASSRTSGAYNEQFF
TRBV5-1,-,TRBD2,TRBJ2-5,TGCGCCAGCAGCTTGGTGCTAGCGGGAGCAATAGAGACCCAGTACTTC,CASSLVLAGAIETQYF
TRBV5-1,-,TRBD2,TRBJ2-3,TGCGCCAGCAGCTTCTCCGGGACTAGGGCGACAGATACGCAGTATTTT,CASSFSGTRATDTQYF
TRBV5-1,-,-,TRBJ2-3,TGCGCCAGCGGGGACCTCACAGATACGCAGTATTTT,CASGDLTDTQYF
TRBV19,-,TRBD1,TRBJ1-2,TGTGCCAGTAGTAGCCGGGACAGCTATGGCTACACCTTC,CASSSRDSYGYTF
TRBV11-1,-,TRBD2,TRBJ2-7,TGTGCCAGCAGCTACCCTCGGACTAGCGGAAAAGCACCCTACGAGCAGTACTTC,CASSYPRTSGKAPYEQYF
TRBV9,-,TRBD1,TRBJ1-1,TGTGCCAGCAGCGTAGCCGTCGGGACAGGGGGAACTGAAGCTTTCTTT,CASSVAVGTGGTEAFF
TRBV10-3,-,-,TRBJ1-1,TGTGCCATTTGTAGGGAAGGACGCACTGAAGCTTTCTTT,CAICREGRTEAFF
TRBV6-4,-,TRBD1,TRBJ2-1,TGTGCCAGCAGTGTATCAGGGGGAGCTGAAAATGAGCAGTTCTTC,CASSVSGGAENEQFF
TRBV5-1,-,TRBD1,TRBJ2-7,TGCGCCAGCAGCGTGGAACCGGGACAGGGTTTATACGAGCAGTACTTC,CASSVEPGQGLYEQYF
TRBV29-1,few,TRBD1,TRBJ1-1,TGCAGCGGGGGACAGACAACTAACACTGAAGCTTTCTTT,CSGGQTTNTEAFF
TRBV25-1,-,-,TRBJ1-6,TGTGCCAGCAGTGAATATAGGGGTGAAGGCTCACCCCTCCACTTT,CASSEYRGEGSPLHF
TRBV7-2,few,TRBD1,TRBJ1-3,TGTGCCAGCAGCTGGGGGACAGAAACTGGAAACACCATATATTTT,CASSWGTETGNTIYF
TRBV11-2,-,-,TRBJ2-1,TGTGCCAGCAGCTTAGGGGGAACGGGCGGTGAGCAGTTCTTC,CASSLGGTGGEQFF
TRBV9,-,TRBD1,TRBJ2-7,TGTGCCAGCAGCCCTAAGGGACAGGGGTTCTACGAGCAGTACTTC,CASSPKGQGFYEQYF
TRBV16,-,-,TRBJ1-2,TGTGCCAGCAGCCAATCCAGCACCTATGGCTACACCTTC,CASSQSSTYGYTF
TRBV19,-,-,TRBJ2-2,TGTGCCAGTAGTATAGGTGGTGGGGCGGAGAACACCGGGGAGCTGTTTTTT,CASSIGGGAENTGELFF
TRBV7-8,once,-,TRBJ1-1,TGTGCCAGCAGCCCGCCTGGGGGGGGCACTGAAGCTTTCTTT,CASSPPGGGTEAFF
TRBV5-1,-,TRBD1,TRBJ2-7,TGCGCCAGCAGCCCGGACAGGGGCGCGCGGTACGAGCAGTACTTC,CASSPDRGARYEQYF
TRBV6-5,-,TRBD1,TRBJ2-1,TGTGCCAGCAAAAGGGGACAGGCGGGTTACAATGAGCAGTTCTTC,CASKRGQAGYNEQFF
TRBV19,-,-,TRBJ2-7,TGTGCCAGTAGTATAGAGGAGGGGGCATGGCAGTACTTC,CASSIEEGAWQYF
TRBV2,once,-,TRBJ1-2,TGTGCCAGCAGTGAGCAAAGTAAGAACTATGGCTACACCTTC,CASSEQSKNYGYTF
TRBV6-1,-,-,TRBJ2-2,TGTGCCAGCAGTGACCAAGGACGGAAGAACACCGGGGAGCTGTTTTTT,CASSDQGRKNTGELFF
TRBV10-3,-,-,TRBJ2-1,TGTGCCATCGCGCCTTTACAGGGAATAGGGAATGAGCAGTTCTTC,CAIAPLQGIGNEQFF
TRBV5-1,once,TRBD1,TRBJ1-2,TGCGCCAGCAGCTCCCGAATCGGGACAGAAAGCTATGGCTACACCTTC,CASSSRIGTESYGYTF
TRBV5-4,-,-,TRBJ1-2,TGTGCCAGCAGCTTGGCCGGGGGGGAGGCTAACTATGGCTACACCTTC,CASSLAGGEANYGYTF
TRBV4-3,-,TRBD1,TRBJ2-5,TGCGCCAGCAGCCTTGACCTCGGACAGGACGCGACCCAGTACTTC,CASSLDLGQDATQYF
TRBV5-6,-,TRBD1,TRBJ2-1,TGTGCCAGCAGCTTGAAACAGGGGGCCTACAATGAGCAGTTCTTC,CASSLKQGAYNEQFF
TRBV30,-,-,TRBJ2-4,TGTGCCTGGAGTGACTCACCTGGGGACATTCAGTACTTC,CAWSDSPGDIQYF
TRBV10-2,-,TRBD1,TRBJ2-5,TGCGCCAGCAGTGAGTCCGGGACAGGGGGTGGTGAGACCCAGTACTTC,CASSESGTGGGETQYF
TRBV7-9,-,TRBD2,TRBJ2-5,TGTGCCAGCAGCGCTGGATCGGGAGCGGGGCACCAAGAGACCCAGTACTTC,CASSAGSGAGHQETQYF
TRBV11-2,-,-,TRBJ1-4,TGTGCCAGCAAGCGACAGGCCGGAACTAATGAAAAACTGTTTTTT,CASKRQAGTNEKLFF
TRBV5-4,-,-,TRBJ1-1,TGTGCCAGCAGCTCTAAAAGGACAGAGAACACTGAAGCTTTCTTT,CASSSKRTENTEAFF
TRBV7-2,-,-,TRBJ1-2,TGTGCCAGCAGCTTTGGGAGGGCAGGGCACGGCTACACCTTC,CASSFGRAGHGYTF
TRBV19,once,TRBD1,TRBJ2-7,TGTGCCAGTAGCAACAGGGGATCCTACGAGCAGTACTTC,CASSNRGSYEQYF
TRBV19,-,TRBD1,TRBJ1-5,TGTGCCAGTAGTATACGACAGGGGAGCAATCAGCCCCAGCATTTT,CASSIRQGSNQPQHF
TRBV7-8,-,-,TRBJ1-1,TGTGCCAGCAGCTTCGGGGGGAACACTGAAGCTTTCTTT,CASSFGGNTEAFF